What follows are 10 T cell receptor beta chains derived from one specimen sequenced in a study of OX40 agonist ivuxolimab in advanced cancers. Assay used: immunoSEQ multiplex PCR; TCRdb lists only in-frame clones, some missing. The profile shows tens of thousands of clones, approximately 90% of them singletons. Sample: CD4+ or CD8+ T cells sorted from blood, taken in a trial of the OX40 agonist ivuxolimab. The source of these receptors is an adult with an advanced solid tumor such as melanoma, head and neck, liver or kidney cancer.

J is TRBJ1-2 and V is TRBV7-3, with TRBD1 matching 7 bases. Germline-derived CDR1 and CDR2 are SGHTA and FQGTGA. CDR3 size: 13 residues. After removal of 5 bases from V and 8 bases from J, the junction contained 8 bases not matched to a gene. This CDR3 reads CASSLTGDGGYTF. The CDR3 bases are TGTGCCAGCAGCCTCACAGGGGATGGGGGCTACACCTTC.

V usage is TRBV6-4 and J usage is TRBJ2-1; D might be TRBD1 (6 bases). CDR3 length: 14 residues. With 4 bases removed from V and 6 bases from J, the gap between germline ends came to 13 bases. Germline loops: CDR1 MRHNA, CDR2 SNTAGT. This chain's CDR3 is CASSARTAPNEQFF. CDR3 DNA: TGTGCCAGCAGTGCCCGGACAGCTCCCAATGAGCAGTTCTTC.

The chain is built from TRBV15 and TRBJ2-7, with 14 bases lining up with TRBD2. Trimming removed 1 base from V and 6 bases from J; junction bases left unmatched: 11. This CDR3 contains 18 residues. Germline values: CDR1 LNHNV, CDR2 YYDKDF (reference sequence). CDR3 protein: CATSRASMGLAGEVEQYF. The CDR3, as DNA: TGTGCCACCAGCAGAGCCTCAATGGGACTAGCGGGAGAGGTCGAGCAGTACTTC.

The chain has TRBV5-4 and TRBJ2-7; perhaps TRBD2 as D (5 bases). There are 14 residues in the CDR3. Germline V gives CDR1 SGHNT, CDR2 YYREEE (reference sequence). Trimming pared 5 bases from V and 0 bases from J, leaving 12 bases between. In DNA form, the CDR3 reads TGTGCCAGCAGTTCGTCGAGGGTCTCCTACGAGCAGTACTTC. Residues: CASSSSRVSYEQYF.

CDR3 residues: CASSGGNNEQFF. CDR3 DNA sequence: TGTGCCAGCTCAGGGGGGAACAATGAGCAGTTCTTC. The V call is TRBV6-5, the J call TRBJ2-1, with D perhaps matching TRBD1 (7 bases). The CDR3 length is 12 residues. V was trimmed by 8 bases and J by 5 bases, leaving 10 bases between them. Germline lookup yields CDR1 MNHEY and CDR2 SVGAGI.

The chain recombines TRBV28 with TRBJ2-1; 12 bases align to TRBD2. The germline gives CDR1 MDHEN, CDR2 SYDVKM. With V trimmed by 3 bases and J by 6 bases, 9 bases remained unmatched. The CDR3 length is 17 residues. The DNA of the CDR3 is TGTGCCAGCAGTTTTGGGGGAGCTAGCGGGAGGGCCAATGAGCAGTTCTTC. It encodes CASSFGGASGRANEQFF.

The gene calls are TRBV29-1 and TRBJ2-5; 13 bases match TRBD2. This CDR3 contains 17 residues. Germline CDR1 reads SQVTM; CDR2 reads ANQGSEA. V lost 7 bases to trimming and J lost 7 bases; unmatched junction nucleotides: 18. As DNA, the CDR3 is TGCAGCGCCAAATTTACTAGCGGGGGGGCCGCGTTCGGGACCCAGTACTTC. Its protein is CSAKFTSGGAAFGTQYF.

DNA of the CDR3: TGTGCCAGCAGCTTGGACAGGGGTTCCCCCGTCTACGAGCAGTACTTC. Its translation is CASSLDRGSPVYEQYF. The V and J genes are TRBV7-9 and TRBJ2-7; TRBD1 matches at 9 bases. Trimming cost V 3 bases and J 3 bases; bases outside gene matches: 9. The CDR3 is made up of 16 amino acids. CDR1 is SEHNR, CDR2 FQNEAQ, per germline (reference sequence).

The genes are TRBV19 and TRBJ1-1, with D unclear. CDR3 size: 15 residues. Trimming shortened V by 3 bases and J by 1 base, and 12 bases separated the two germline ends. Germline-derived CDR1 and CDR2 are LNHDA and SQIVND (reference sequence). The CDR3 loop is CASSIYSGANTEAFF. The CDR3 region has the DNA TGTGCCAGTAGTATCTATTCGGGAGCGAACACTGAAGCTTTCTTT. Full variable domain (rest looked up from reference TRBV19 and TRBJ1-1): DGGITQSPKYLFRKEGQNVTLSCEQNLNHDAMYWYRQDPGQGLRLIYYSQIVNDFQKGDIAEGYSVSREKKESFPLTVTSAQKNPTAFYLCASSIYSGANTEAFFGQGTRLTVV.

The chain links TRBV27 to TRBJ2-5, with 11 bases that match TRBD2. Germline loops: CDR1 MNHEY, CDR2 SMNVEV (reference sequence). This CDR3 contains 15 residues. V gave up 2 bases and J gave up 5 bases; unmatched junction bases: 4. The CDR3 sequence is CASSLTTSGTETQYF. The CDR3 nucleotides read TGTGCCAGCAGTTTAACGACTAGCGGGACTGAGACCCAGTACTTC.